The 4 T cell receptor beta chains in this list originate from one sample, sequenced in a study of technical replicates of blood from several donors. Here immunoSEQ multiplex PCR was the method, and the copy in TCRdb shows in-frame clones only, minus some. The data show roughly 68,000 clones, under 98% seen once. Input material: T cells isolated from PBMCs. These receptors were taken from a human donor in good health.

The V and J genes are TRBV5-6 and TRBJ2-1; 8 positions agree with TRBD2. The CDR3 extends over 11 amino acids. J lost 14 bases, V lost 2 bases, and 3 bases had no gene match. Germline V CDR1 and CDR2: SGHDT, YYEEEE. In DNA form, the CDR3 reads TGTGCCAGCAGCTTTCCGGGAGGGGAGTTCTTC. Protein product: CASSFPGGEFF.

The chain combines TRBV6-5 with TRBJ1-1; D perhaps matches TRBD1 (6 bases). The V end lost 0 bases, the J end lost 2 bases, and 13 bases lay between the germline ends. CDR3 length: 16 amino acids. From germline, CDR1 is MNHEY and CDR2 SVGAGI. The CDR3 bases are TGTGCCAGCAGTTACTCGCGGGGGGCGGCTAACACTGAAGCTTTCTTT. Protein: CASSYSRGAANTEAFF.

CDR3 bases: TGTGCCAGCATTGCTAGCGTTTTCAGGAATGAGCAGTTCTTC. Amino acids: CASIASVFRNEQFF. The chain couples TRBV2 to TRBJ2-1; TRBD2 might be the D (6 bases). Trimming removed 7 bases from V and 7 bases from J, with 17 bases in between. The germline gives CDR1 SNHLY, CDR2 FYNNEI. This CDR3 spans 14 amino acids.

This chain joins TRBV13 and TRBJ2-1, with D possibly being TRBD2 (5 bases). Germline V CDR1 and CDR2: PRHDT, FYEKMQ (reference sequence). This CDR3 has 14 amino acids. With 3 bases removed from V and 5 bases from J, the gap between germline ends came to 11 bases. The CDR3 sequence is CASSFQLGHNEQFF. The CDR3 coding sequence is TGTGCCAGCAGCTTCCAACTAGGGCACAATGAGCAGTTCTTC.